This is a list of T cell receptor beta chains from one sample in a study of shared clonotypes between healthy human individuals. Generated by immunoSEQ multiplex PCR, the TCRdb table keeps only in-frame clones and is missing some. Here the sample spans some 500,000 clones, 90% to 97% being singletons. Sequencing input: naive CD4+ T cells sorted from blood. Source of these receptors: a woman under 40 in good health. Both conserved end residues are part of each CDR3. The D gene is left open where the match is weak. The size of a clone is reported for some rows only, either as once, few or many, or as a class for expanded clones.

V gene	J gene	clone size	D gene	CDR3 DNA	CDR3 protein
TRBV2	TRBJ1-4	-	-	TGTGCCAGCGCCCGCAGGGGTTTGGGTGAAAAACTGTTTTTT	CASARRGLGEKLFF
TRBV4-1	TRBJ1-1	-	TRBD1	TGCGCCAGCAGTACAGGGGGCTATAATGAAGCTTTCTTT	CASSTGGYNEAFF
TRBV7-8	TRBJ2-4	-	TRBD2	TGTGCCAGCAGCAGCGGGGGTAACCGCAAAAACATTCAGTACTTC	CASSSGGNRKNIQYF
TRBV6-5	TRBJ2-1	-	TRBD2	TGTGCCAGCAGTTACTCGGGGCGGGAGTATAATGAGCAGTTCTTC	CASSYSGREYNEQFF
TRBV18	TRBJ1-5	-	TRBD1	TGTGCCAGCTCACCTGGGACAGGGGGTAATCAGCCCCAGCATTTT	CASSPGTGGNQPQHF
TRBV6-5	TRBJ2-5	-	-	TGTGCCAGCAGTTACTCGGAGCAAACCTTTCAAGAGACCCAGTACTTC	CASSYSEQTFQETQYF
TRBV10-2	TRBJ1-5	once	TRBD1	TGCGCCAGCAGTGAGTCGATACAGGGGGATAATCAGCCCCAGCATTTT	CASSESIQGDNQPQHF
TRBV7-9	TRBJ2-7	-	-	TGTGCCAGCAGCTTACCAGGGTCTGACGAGCAGTACTTC	CASSLPGSDEQYF
TRBV18	TRBJ2-2	-	TRBD2	TGTGCCAGCTCATCTGGGACTAGCGGGATCCCTGGGGAGCTGTTTTTT	CASSSGTSGIPGELFF
TRBV11-2	TRBJ2-1	-	TRBD2	TGTGCCAGCAGCTCGCTAGCGGGAGTGAGTGGTGAGCAGTTCTTC	CASSSLAGVSGEQFF
TRBV29-1	TRBJ1-2	-	TRBD1	TGCAGCGTTGAAGATCTTCAGGGGGGCTACACTGGCTACACCTTC	CSVEDLQGGYTGYTF
TRBV5-4	TRBJ2-1	-	-	TGTGCCAGCAGCCCGGGACTCCAGAAAAAGGGGCAGTTCTTC	CASSPGLQKKGQFF
TRBV6-1	TRBJ1-1	-	-	TGTGCCAGCAGTGAAACGCCTACCGCTTTCTTT	CASSETPTAFF
TRBV7-9	TRBJ1-4	-	-	TGTGCCAGCAGCTTCGGGGTTGGGGATGAAAAACTGTTTTTT	CASSFGVGDEKLFF
TRBV29-1	TRBJ2-3	-	-	TGCAGCGTTGATAAAGGAGCGCGAACAGATACGCAGTATTTT	CSVDKGARTDTQYF
TRBV7-2	TRBJ2-1	-	TRBD2	TGTGCCAGCAGCTCGGGACTAGCGGGTGTCTACAATGAGCAGTTCTTC	CASSSGLAGVYNEQFF
TRBV27	TRBJ1-4	-	-	TGTGCCAGCAGTTCACATCTTGCAACTAATGAAAAACTGTTTTTT	CASSSHLATNEKLFF
TRBV6-1	TRBJ2-3	-	TRBD2	TGTGCCAGCAGTGAAGCGCTTTTGGCGGGAGGAAGCACAGATACGCAGTATTTT	CASSEALLAGGSTDTQYF
TRBV2	TRBJ2-5	-	TRBD1	TGTGCCAGCAGGGCTACCGGGACAGGGGGAGGGGAGCAGTACTTC	CASRATGTGGGEQYF
TRBV6-6	TRBJ2-7	once	TRBD2	TGTGCCAGCAGCTCCCTAGCGGGAGTCGGCGAGCAGTACTTC	CASSSLAGVGEQYF
TRBV5-4	TRBJ2-7	-	TRBD1	TGTGCCAGCAGCGCGGACAGGAGGGAGCAGTACTTC	CASSADRREQYF
TRBV9	TRBJ1-2	-	TRBD1	TGTGCCAGCAGACCTGACAGGGTAGAAGATGGCTACACCTTC	CASRPDRVEDGYTF
TRBV27	TRBJ2-1	-	TRBD2	TGTGCCAGCAGTTTTAGCGGGAGCTACAATGAGCAGTTCTTC	CASSFSGSYNEQFF
TRBV6-5	TRBJ1-1	few	TRBD1	TGTGCCAGCAGTTACTCCGCCGGGACAGTGAACACTGAAGCTTTCTTT	CASSYSAGTVNTEAFF
TRBV7-2	TRBJ2-5	-	TRBD2	TGTGCCAGCAGTTATACGGGAGGGCCGGGAGGGGAGACCCAGTACTTC	CASSYTGGPGGETQYF
TRBV28	TRBJ1-3	-	-	TGTGCCAGCAGTTCGGGACTTCCATTCATCACCATATATTTT	CASSSGLPFITIYF
TRBV28	TRBJ1-2	once	-	TGTGCCAGCAGTTTAGGACAGCTCTATGGCTACACCTTC	CASSLGQLYGYTF
TRBV28	TRBJ2-6	-	-	TGTGCCAGCAGTTTCCCGGCGGGGTCCGGGGCCAACGTCCTGACTTTC	CASSFPAGSGANVLTF
TRBV29-1	TRBJ2-7	-	-	TGCAGCGTTGCGTTTTTGGGCGCTAAGGACGAGCAGTACTTC	CSVAFLGAKDEQYF